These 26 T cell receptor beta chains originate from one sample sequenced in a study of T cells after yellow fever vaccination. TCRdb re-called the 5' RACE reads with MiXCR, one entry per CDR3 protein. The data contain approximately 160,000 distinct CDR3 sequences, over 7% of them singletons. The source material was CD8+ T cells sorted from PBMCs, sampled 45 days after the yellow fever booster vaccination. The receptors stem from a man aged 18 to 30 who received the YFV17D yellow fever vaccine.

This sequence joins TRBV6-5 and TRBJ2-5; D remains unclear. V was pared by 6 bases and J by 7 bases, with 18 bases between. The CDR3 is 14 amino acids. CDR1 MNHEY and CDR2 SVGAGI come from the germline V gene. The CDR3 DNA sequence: TGTGCCAGCAGACCCTGGACGAGGTCGGCGACCCAGTACTTC. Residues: CASRPWTRSATQYF.

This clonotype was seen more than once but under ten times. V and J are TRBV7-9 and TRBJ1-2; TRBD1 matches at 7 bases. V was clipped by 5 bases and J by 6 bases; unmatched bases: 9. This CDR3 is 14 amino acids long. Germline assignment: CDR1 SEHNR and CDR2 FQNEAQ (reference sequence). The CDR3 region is CASSVGSTGDGYTF. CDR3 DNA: TGTGCCAGCAGCGTAGGTAGTACAGGGGATGGCTACACCTTC.

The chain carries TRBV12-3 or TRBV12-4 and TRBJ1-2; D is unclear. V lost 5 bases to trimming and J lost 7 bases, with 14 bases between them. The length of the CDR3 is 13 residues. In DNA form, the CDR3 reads TGTGCCAGCAGTCCGGCTGGGCTGGGTGGCTACACCTTC. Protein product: CASSPAGLGGYTF.

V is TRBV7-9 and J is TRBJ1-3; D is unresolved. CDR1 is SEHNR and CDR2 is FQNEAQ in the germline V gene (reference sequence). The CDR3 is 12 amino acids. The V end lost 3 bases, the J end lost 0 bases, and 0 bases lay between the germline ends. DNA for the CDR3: TGTGCCAGCAGCTTCTCTGGAAACACCATATATTTT. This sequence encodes CASSFSGNTIYF.

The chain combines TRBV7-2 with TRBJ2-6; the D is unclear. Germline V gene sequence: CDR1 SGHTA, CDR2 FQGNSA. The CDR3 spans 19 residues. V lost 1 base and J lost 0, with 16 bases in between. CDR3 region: CASSLVDLGASSGANVLTF. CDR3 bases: TGTGCCAGCAGCTTAGTCGATTTGGGCGCCAGCTCTGGGGCCAACGTCCTGACTTTC.

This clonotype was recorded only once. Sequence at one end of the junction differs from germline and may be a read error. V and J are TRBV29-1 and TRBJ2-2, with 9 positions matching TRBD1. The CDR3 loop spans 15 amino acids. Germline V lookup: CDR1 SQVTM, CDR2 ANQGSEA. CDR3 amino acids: CSVEFPDRGSGELIF. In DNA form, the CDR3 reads TGCAGCGTTGAGTTCCCGGACAGGGGATCCGGGGAGCTGATTTTT.

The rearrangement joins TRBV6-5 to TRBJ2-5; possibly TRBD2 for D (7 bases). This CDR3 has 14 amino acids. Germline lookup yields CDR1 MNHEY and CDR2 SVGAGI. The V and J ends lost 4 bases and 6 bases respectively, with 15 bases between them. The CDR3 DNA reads TGTGCCAGCAGTTGCTGCGGGGGCGTAAAGACCCAGTACTTC. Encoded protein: CASSCCGGVKTQYF.

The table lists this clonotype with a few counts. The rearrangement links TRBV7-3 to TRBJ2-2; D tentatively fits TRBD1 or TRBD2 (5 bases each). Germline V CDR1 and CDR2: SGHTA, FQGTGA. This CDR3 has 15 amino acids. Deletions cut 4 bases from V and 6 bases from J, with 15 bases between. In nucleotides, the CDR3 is TGTGCCAGCAGCTCCGAGGGGCAGACCGCCGGGGAGCTGTTTTTT. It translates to CASSSEGQTAGELFF.

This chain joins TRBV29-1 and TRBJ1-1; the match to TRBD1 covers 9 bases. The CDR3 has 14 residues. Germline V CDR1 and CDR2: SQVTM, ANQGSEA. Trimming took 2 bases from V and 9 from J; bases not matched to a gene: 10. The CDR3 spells CSVELRGQGEKAFF. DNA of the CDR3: TGCAGCGTTGAACTTCGGGGACAGGGAGAGAAAGCTTTCTTT.

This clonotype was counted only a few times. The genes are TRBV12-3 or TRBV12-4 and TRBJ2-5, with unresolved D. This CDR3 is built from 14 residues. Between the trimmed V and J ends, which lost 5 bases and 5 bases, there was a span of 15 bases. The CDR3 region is CASSMGFGRETQYF. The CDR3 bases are TGTGCCAGCAGTATGGGATTCGGGCGGGAGACCCAGTACTTC.

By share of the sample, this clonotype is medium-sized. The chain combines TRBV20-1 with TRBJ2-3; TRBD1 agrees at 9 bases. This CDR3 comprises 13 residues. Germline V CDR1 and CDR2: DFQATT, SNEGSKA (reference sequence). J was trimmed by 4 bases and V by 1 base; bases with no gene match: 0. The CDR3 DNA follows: TGCAGTGCTAGAGGGGACAGGGCAGATACGCAGTATTTT. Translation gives CSARGDRADTQYF.

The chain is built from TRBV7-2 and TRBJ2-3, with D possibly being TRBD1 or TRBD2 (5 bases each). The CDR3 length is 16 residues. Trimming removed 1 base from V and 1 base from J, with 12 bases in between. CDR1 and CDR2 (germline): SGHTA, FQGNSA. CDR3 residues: CASSLVGTRGTDTQYF. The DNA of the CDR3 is TGTGCCAGCAGCTTAGTGGGGACCCGCGGCACAGATACGCAGTATTTT.

The CDR3, as DNA: TGTGCCAGCAGCTCGACGGAGGACAGGGGATCCTACAATGAGCAGTTCTTC. Translation gives CASSSTEDRGSYNEQFF. The V call is TRBV7-9, the J call TRBJ2-1, with 9 bases identical to TRBD1. The CDR3 is 17 amino acids. Per the germline V gene, CDR1 is SEHNR and CDR2 is FQNEAQ (reference sequence). V gave up 4 bases and J gave up 1 base; unmatched junction bases: 8.

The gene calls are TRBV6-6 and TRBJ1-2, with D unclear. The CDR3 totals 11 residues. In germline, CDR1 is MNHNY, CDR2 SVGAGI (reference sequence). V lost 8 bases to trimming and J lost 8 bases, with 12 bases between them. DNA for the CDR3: TGTGCCAGCGGCCCAACGGGAGGCTACACCTTC. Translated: CASGPTGGYTF.

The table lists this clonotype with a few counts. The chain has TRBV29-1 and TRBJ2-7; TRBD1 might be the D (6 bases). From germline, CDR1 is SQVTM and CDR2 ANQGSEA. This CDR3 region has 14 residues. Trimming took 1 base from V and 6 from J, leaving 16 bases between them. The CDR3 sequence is CSVEGRKQGSEQYF. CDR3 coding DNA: TGCAGCGTTGAAGGGCGGAAACAGGGCTCCGAGCAGTACTTC.

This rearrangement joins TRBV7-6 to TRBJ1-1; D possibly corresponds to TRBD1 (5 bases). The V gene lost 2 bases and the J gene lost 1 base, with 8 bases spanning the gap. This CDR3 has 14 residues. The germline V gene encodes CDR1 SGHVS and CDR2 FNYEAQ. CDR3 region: CASSLRGQNTEAFF. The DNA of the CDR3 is TGTGCCAGCAGCTTACGGGGCCAGAACACTGAAGCTTTCTTT. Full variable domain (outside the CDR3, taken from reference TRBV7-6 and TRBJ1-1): GAGVSQSPRYKVTKRGQDVALRCDPISGHVSLYWYRQALGQGPEFLTYFNYEAQQDKSGLPNDRFSAERPEGSISTLTIQRTEQRDSAMYRCASSLRGQNTEAFFGQGTRLTVV.

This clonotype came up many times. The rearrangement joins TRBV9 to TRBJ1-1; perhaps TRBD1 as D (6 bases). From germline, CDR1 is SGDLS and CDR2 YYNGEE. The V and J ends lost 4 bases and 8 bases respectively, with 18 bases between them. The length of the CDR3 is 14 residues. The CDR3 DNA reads TGTGCCAGCAGCCAGGGCGACAGGACGTACGAAGCTTTCTTT. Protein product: CASSQGDRTYEAFF.

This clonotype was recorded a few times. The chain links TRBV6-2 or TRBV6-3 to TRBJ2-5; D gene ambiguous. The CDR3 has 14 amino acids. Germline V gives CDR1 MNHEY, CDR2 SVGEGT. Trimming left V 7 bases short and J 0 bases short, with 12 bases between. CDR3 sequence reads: CASKLPGYQETQYF. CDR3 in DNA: TGTGCCAGCAAATTACCCGGGTACCAAGAGACCCAGTACTTC.

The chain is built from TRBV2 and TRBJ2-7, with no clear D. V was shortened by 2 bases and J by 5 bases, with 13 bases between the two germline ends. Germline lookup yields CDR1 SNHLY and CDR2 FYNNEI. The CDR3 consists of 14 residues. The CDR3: CASSEPSRSDEQYF. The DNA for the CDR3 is TGTGCCAGCAGTGAACCGTCTAGAAGTGACGAGCAGTACTTC.

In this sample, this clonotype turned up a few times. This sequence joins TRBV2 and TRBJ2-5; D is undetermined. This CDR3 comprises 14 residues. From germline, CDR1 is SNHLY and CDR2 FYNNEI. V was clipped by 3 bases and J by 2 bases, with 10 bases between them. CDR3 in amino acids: CASSDGNRQETQYF. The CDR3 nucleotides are TGTGCCAGCAGTGATGGGAATAGACAAGAGACCCAGTACTTC.

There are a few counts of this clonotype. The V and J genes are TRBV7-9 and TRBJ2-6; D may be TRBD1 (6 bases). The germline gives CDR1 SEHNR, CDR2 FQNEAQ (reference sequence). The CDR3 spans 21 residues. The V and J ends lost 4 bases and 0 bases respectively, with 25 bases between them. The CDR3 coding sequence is TGTGCCAGCAGCTCGCCTACAGGGTTAGGCTGGCCTCTCTCTGGGGCCAACGTCCTGACTTTC. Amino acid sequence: CASSSPTGLGWPLSGANVLTF.

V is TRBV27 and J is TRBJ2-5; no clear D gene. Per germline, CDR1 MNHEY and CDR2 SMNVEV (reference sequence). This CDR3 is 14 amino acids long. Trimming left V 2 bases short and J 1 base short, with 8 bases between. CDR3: CASSLQATQETQYF. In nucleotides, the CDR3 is TGTGCCAGCAGTTTACAGGCCACCCAAGAGACCCAGTACTTC.

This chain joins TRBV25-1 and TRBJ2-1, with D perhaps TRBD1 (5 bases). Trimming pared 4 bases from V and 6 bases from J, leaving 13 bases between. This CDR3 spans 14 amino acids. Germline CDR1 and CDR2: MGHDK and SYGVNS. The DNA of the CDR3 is TGTGCCAGCAGTGCCCAGGTCCAGGGCAATGAGCAGTTCTTC. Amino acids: CASSAQVQGNEQFF.

CDR3 residues: CASSPWTGSGYGYTF. The CDR3 bases are TGTGCCAGCAGCCCCTGGACAGGGTCTGGCTATGGCTACACCTTC. The genes are TRBV9 and TRBJ1-2, with 8 positions matching TRBD1. Germline trimming cut 4 bases from V and 4 bases from J; bases unmatched to any gene: 9. The CDR3 extends over 15 amino acids. The germline V gene has CDR1 SGDLS and CDR2 YYNGEE.

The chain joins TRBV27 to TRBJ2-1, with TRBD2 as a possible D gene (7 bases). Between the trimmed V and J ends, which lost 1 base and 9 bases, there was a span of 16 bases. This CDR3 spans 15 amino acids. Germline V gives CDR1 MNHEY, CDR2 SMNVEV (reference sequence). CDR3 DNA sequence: TGTGCCAGCAGTTTATTGGGGGGGGGCCTTAGTGAGCAGTTCTTC. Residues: CASSLLGGGLSEQFF.

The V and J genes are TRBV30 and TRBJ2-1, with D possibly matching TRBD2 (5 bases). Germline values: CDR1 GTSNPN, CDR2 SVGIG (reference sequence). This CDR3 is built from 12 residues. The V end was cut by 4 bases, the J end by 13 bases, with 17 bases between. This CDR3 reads CAWTDSGPIQFF. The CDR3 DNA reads TGTGCCTGGACGGACTCGGGTCCCATTCAGTTCTTC.